The rows below give T cell receptor beta chains drawn from one sample of a study of T cell responses to AZD1222 COVID-19 vaccine. Profiled with immunoSEQ multiplex PCR; TCRdb holds only in-frame clones, not every one. The table has roughly 120,000 clones, over 85% seen once; the top ten hold 8.4%. The source material was peripheral blood, sampled on day 0 of AZD1222 vaccination. These TCRs come from an adult in good health. The CDR3 runs from the conserved cysteine through the conserved F or W. D genes are given only for firm matches. A row's size may be missing; if present it is once, few, many or a size class.

j_call,clone_size,d_call,v_call,cdr3_nt,cdr3_aa
TRBJ2-7,NA,TRBD2,TRBV24-1,TGTGCCACCAGTGACCCACCACTAGCGTCCGAGCAGTACTTC,CATSDPPLASEQYF
TRBJ2-5,NA,NA,TRBV18,TGTGCCAGCTCACCAAGGGACGGACAAGAGACCCAGTACTTC,CASSPRDGQETQYF
TRBJ2-2,NA,TRBD2,TRBV6-5,TGTGCCAGCAATAGCGGGAGTTTCACCGGGGAGCTGTTTTTT,CASNSGSFTGELFF
TRBJ1-1,once,NA,TRBV5-1,TGCGCCAGCAGCTTTTCTTGGGCGGAGAACACTGAAGCTTTCTTT,CASSFSWAENTEAFF
TRBJ2-7,few,NA,TRBV5-1,TGCGCCAGCAGCTGGCAACAGGGAACCTACGAGCAGTACTTC,CASSWQQGTYEQYF
TRBJ1-6,NA,NA,TRBV7-8,TGTGCCAGCAGCTTAGCAGGGCCCGGCTCACCCCTCCACTTT,CASSLAGPGSPLHF
TRBJ1-2,NA,NA,TRBV2,TGTGCCAGCACGCCCCTCACAGGGATCTATGGCTACACCTTC,CASTPLTGIYGYTF
TRBJ1-2,NA,NA,TRBV6-5,TGTGCCAGCAGGATCGGAGGCCAGTATGGCTACACCTTC,CASRIGGQYGYTF
TRBJ1-2,NA,TRBD1,TRBV19,TGTGCCAGTAGTACCCCGGGACAGGGAAGGGGTAACTATGGCTACACCTTC,CASSTPGQGRGNYGYTF
TRBJ2-7,NA,TRBD2,TRBV7-2,TGTGCCAGCAGCTTCACAGGAGCGGGGGAGCAGTACTTC,CASSFTGAGEQYF
TRBJ2-3,NA,NA,TRBV30,TGTGCCTGGAGTAAACCAGGGGGGGATACGCAGTATTTT,CAWSKPGGDTQYF
TRBJ1-4,few,NA,TRBV11-3,TGTGCCAGCAGCTTTTTCGGGGGGCTAGGCGAAAAACTGTTTTTT,CASSFFGGLGEKLFF
TRBJ1-1,NA,TRBD1,TRBV18,TGTGCCAGCTCACCACCAGGGGGCAAGGGCACTGAAGCTTTCTTT,CASSPPGGKGTEAFF
TRBJ2-2,NA,NA,TRBV2,TGTGCCAGCAGTCAAAACCGGGACGGCACCGGGGAGCTGTTTTTT,CASSQNRDGTGELFF
TRBJ2-3,NA,TRBD2,TRBV2,TGTGCCAGCAGTCGAAAGCGGGGGAGCGCAGATACGCAGTATTTT,CASSRKRGSADTQYF
TRBJ2-1,NA,TRBD2,TRBV15,TGTGCCACCAGCAGACAACGGACTAGCGGGGCTTACAATGAGCAGTTCTTC,CATSRQRTSGAYNEQFF
TRBJ2-1,NA,TRBD2,TRBV24-1,TGTGCCACCAGTGAAGGTCGGCGAGGGAGGGCCCGGAATGAGCAGTTCTTC,CATSEGRRGRARNEQFF
TRBJ2-1,NA,TRBD1,TRBV24-1,TGTGCCACCAGTGGCGGGACAGGGGGTCTGAATGAGCAGTTCTTC,CATSGGTGGLNEQFF
TRBJ1-2,NA,TRBD1,TRBV7-2,TGTGCCAGCAGCCTCAGGGGGGTAGACAGGGCCTATGGCTACACCTTC,CASSLRGVDRAYGYTF
TRBJ1-1,NA,NA,TRBV7-9,TGTGCCAGCAGCTTAGGGCAGGGAGACACTGAAGCTTTCTTT,CASSLGQGDTEAFF
TRBJ2-2,NA,NA,TRBV24-1,TGTGCCACCAATAGGCAAGACGGGGAGCTGTTTTTT,CATNRQDGELFF
TRBJ2-3,NA,NA,TRBV30,TGTGCCTGGAGTTACACAGATACGCAGTATTTT,CAWSYTDTQYF
TRBJ1-1,NA,NA,TRBV5-1,TGCGCCAGCAGCTTGGTCGGGGACGAAGCTTTCTTT,CASSLVGDEAFF
TRBJ1-2,NA,NA,TRBV2,TGTGCCAGCAGTGGTTGGGCGGGTGGCTACACCTTC,CASSGWAGGYTF
TRBJ2-7,NA,NA,TRBV13,TGTGCCAGCAGCCGGAGAAATGACGAGCAGTACTTC,CASSRRNDEQYF
TRBJ2-1,NA,NA,TRBV28,TGTGCCAGCAGTCCCGCGGAGGGGAAGGTGGCCTACAATGAGCAGTTCTTC,CASSPAEGKVAYNEQFF
TRBJ1-2,NA,TRBD1,TRBV28,TGTGCCAGCAGTTCCCAACAGGGGGTATATGGCTACACCTTC,CASSSQQGVYGYTF
TRBJ1-2,NA,NA,TRBV19,TGTGCCAGTAGTATAGAGCACAGGGTAAACTATGGCTACACCTTC,CASSIEHRVNYGYTF
TRBJ2-3,few,NA,TRBV18,TGTGCCAGCTCACCGTGGCAAGATACGCAGTATTTT,CASSPWQDTQYF
TRBJ1-1,NA,NA,TRBV2,TGTGCCAGCACCCTTTCCGGGGGGAACACTGAAGCTTTCTTT,CASTLSGGNTEAFF
TRBJ2-2,once,NA,TRBV5-4,TGTGCCAGCGAGTCAACGGGGGACACCGGGGAGCTGTTTTTT,CASESTGDTGELFF
TRBJ1-5,once,TRBD1,TRBV19,TGTGCCAGTAGTATGAGGCCCCCGGGACAGGGGGCGAGGTCCCAGCATTTT,CASSMRPPGQGARSQHF
TRBJ1-3,NA,NA,TRBV3-1/TRBV3-2,TGTGCCAGCAAGAATAGCGGAAACACCATATATTTT,CASKNSGNTIYF
TRBJ1-4,NA,NA,TRBV6-1,TGTGCCAGCAGTGAAGGTCGGGGGCCCTCAACTAATGAAAAACTGTTTTTT,CASSEGRGPSTNEKLFF
TRBJ1-6,NA,NA,TRBV19,TGTGCCAGTAGTATCGCAGGGGCGCGGAATTCACCCCTCCACTTT,CASSIAGARNSPLHF
TRBJ1-1,NA,NA,TRBV5-1,TGCGCCAGCAGCCGGGTGGGGTCAGGGAACACTGAAGCTTTCTTT,CASSRVGSGNTEAFF
TRBJ2-7,NA,NA,TRBV15,TGTGCCACCAGCAGAGGAAGGGAATACGAGCAGTACTTC,CATSRGREYEQYF
TRBJ1-6,NA,NA,TRBV5-1,TGCGCCAGCAGCTTGGGGGACTTCTATAATTCACCCCTCCACTTT,CASSLGDFYNSPLHF
TRBJ1-1,NA,NA,TRBV7-9,TGTGCCAGCAGCTGGATGGGGGGATTGACTGAAGCTTTCTTT,CASSWMGGLTEAFF
TRBJ2-7,few,NA,TRBV4-1,TGCGCCAGCAGCCAAGGGGTCTCCTACGAGCAGTACTTC,CASSQGVSYEQYF
TRBJ2-7,NA,TRBD1,TRBV19,TGTGCCAGTAGTATAGAACTACTGTCGGCAGGGGGCCTCTACGAGCAGTACTTC,CASSIELLSAGGLYEQYF
TRBJ2-3,once,TRBD2,TRBV24-1,TGTGCCACCAGGGCTAGCGGTACCACAGATACGCAGTATTTT,CATRASGTTDTQYF
TRBJ1-4,NA,NA,TRBV19,TGTGCCAGTAGTATTTACCAGGGGTACTCGGAAAAACTGTTTTTT,CASSIYQGYSEKLFF
TRBJ1-3,NA,NA,TRBV10-3,TGTGCCATCAGTGATCGTCTAGCCCTAACTGGAAACACCATATATTTT,CAISDRLALTGNTIYF
TRBJ1-1,NA,NA,TRBV7-2,TGTGCCAGCAGCTTAACACAGAACACTGAAGCTTTCTTT,CASSLTQNTEAFF